This TCR beta chain was identified in a study of blood T cell repertoires in COVID-19. Across the whole study: Acute-phase and convalescent COVID-19 samples originated in the United States, Italy and Spain. Sources were T cells, B-cell-depleted T cells, or PBMCs; the material itself was cDNA or gDNA.

Per the authors' pipeline: Researchers report that nucleated cell counts were estimated from reference gene primer amplification. Only in-frame clones appear in the TCRdb table, and some are missing; sequencing was by immunoSEQ multiplex PCR. The V and J calls and the clone size are those of that table, but D and trimming were determined from the DNA. This sample has roughly 140,000 clones; 80% to 90% occur once, and the top ten carry approximately 3.5%. The receptor comes from a man between 65 and 85 years old with acute or convalescent COVID-19. The sequenced material came from peripheral blood.

The CDR3 DNA sequence: TGTGCCAGCAGTATCCCAGGGGTAGGTCGTGAAGATGAGCAGTTCTTC. Its translation is CASSIPGVGREDEQFF. The chain is built from TRBV28 and TRBJ2-1, with a weak D call TRBD1 (6 bases). Germline CDR1 is MDHEN and CDR2 is SYDVKM. V lost 5 bases and J lost 8, with 22 bases in between. The CDR3 covers 16 residues.